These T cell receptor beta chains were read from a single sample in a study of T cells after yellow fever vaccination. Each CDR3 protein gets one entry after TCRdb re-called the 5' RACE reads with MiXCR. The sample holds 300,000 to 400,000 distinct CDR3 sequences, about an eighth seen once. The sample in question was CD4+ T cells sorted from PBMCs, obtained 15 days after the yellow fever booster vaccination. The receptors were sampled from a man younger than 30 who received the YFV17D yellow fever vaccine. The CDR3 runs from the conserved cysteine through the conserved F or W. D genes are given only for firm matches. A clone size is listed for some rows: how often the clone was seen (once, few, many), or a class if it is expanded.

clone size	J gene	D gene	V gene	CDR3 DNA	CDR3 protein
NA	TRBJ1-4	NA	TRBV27	TGTGCCAGCAGGAATCTGCAGTCTAATGAAAAACTGTTTTTT	CASRNLQSNEKLFF
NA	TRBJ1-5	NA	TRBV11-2	TGTGCCAGCAGCTTGGAAACAATTCAGCCCCAGCATTTT	CASSLETIQPQHF
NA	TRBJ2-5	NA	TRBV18	TGTGCCAGCTCACCGACCGGGACTCAAGAGACCCAGTACTTC	CASSPTGTQETQYF
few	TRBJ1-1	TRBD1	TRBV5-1	TGCGCCAGCAGCCCGGGTGGACAGGGAGACACTGAAGCTTTCTTT	CASSPGGQGDTEAFF
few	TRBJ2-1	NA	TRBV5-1	TGCGCCAGCAGCTTGGTCCAGTCCAACTACAATGAGCAGTTCTTC	CASSLVQSNYNEQFF
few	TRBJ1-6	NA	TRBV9	TGTGCCAGCAGCGTAGTGGCCAATTCACCCCTCCACTTT	CASSVVANSPLHF
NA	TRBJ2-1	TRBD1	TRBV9	TGTGCCAGCAGCCCCGGACAGGGGAGGTACAATGAGCAGTTCTTC	CASSPGQGRYNEQFF
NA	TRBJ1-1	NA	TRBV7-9	TGTGCCAGCAGCTCGACAGGTCAAACTGAAGCTTTCTTT	CASSSTGQTEAFF
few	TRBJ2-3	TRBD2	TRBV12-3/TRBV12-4	TGTGCCAGCAGTTTTAGGCGGGGGTTAGATACGCAGTATTTT	CASSFRRGLDTQYF
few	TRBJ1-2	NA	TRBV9	TGTGCCAGCAGCCACGACAGTAACTATGGCTACACCTTC	CASSHDSNYGYTF
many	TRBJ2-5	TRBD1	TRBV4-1	TGCGCCAGCAGCCAAGGCCTTACGGACAGGCAAGAGACCCAGTACTTC	CASSQGLTDRQETQYF
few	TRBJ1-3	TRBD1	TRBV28	TGTGCCAGCAGTCCCGGGAAGGGACAGGGGAATGTAAACACCATATATTTT	CASSPGKGQGNVNTIYF
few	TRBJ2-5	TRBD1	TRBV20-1	TGCAGTGCTAGGGGACAGCCCCAAGAGACCCAGTACTTC	CSARGQPQETQYF
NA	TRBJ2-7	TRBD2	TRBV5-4	TGTGCCAGCAGCACTAGGACTAGCGCTAACGAGCAGTACTTC	CASSTRTSANEQYF
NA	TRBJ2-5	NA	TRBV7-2	TGTGCCAGCAGCTCCCCTCCCGGGCGGAGGCTAGAGACCCAGTACTTC	CASSSPPGRRLETQYF
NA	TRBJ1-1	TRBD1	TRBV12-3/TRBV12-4	TGTGCCAGCAGTTGGACAGGGGTAAAGAACACTGAAGCTTTCTTT	CASSWTGVKNTEAFF
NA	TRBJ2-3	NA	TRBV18	TGTGCCAGCTCACCAGGGCTCGGCACAGATACGCAGTATTTT	CASSPGLGTDTQYF
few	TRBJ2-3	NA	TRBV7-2	TGTGCCAGCAGTCCCTCCCACTACGAAGGGACAGATACGCAGTATTTT	CASSPSHYEGTDTQYF
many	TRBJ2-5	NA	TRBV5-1	TGCGCCAGCAGCTTGGGAGACACGAGCCAAGAGACCCAGTACTTC	CASSLGDTSQETQYF
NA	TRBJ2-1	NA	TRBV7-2	TGTGCCAGCAGGCCTGCAGTCGGGCCGTGGAATGAGCAGTTCTTC	CASRPAVGPWNEQFF
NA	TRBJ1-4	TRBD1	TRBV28	TGTGCCAGCAGAACCCGACAGGGTAGTAATGAAAAACTGTTTTTT	CASRTRQGSNEKLFF
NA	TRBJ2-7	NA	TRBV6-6	TGTGCCAGCGGCCGGGACCTGTCCTACGAGCAGTACTTC	CASGRDLSYEQYF
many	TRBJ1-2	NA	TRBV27	TGTGCCAGCCCTGTAAGGGTAGGCTACACCTTC	CASPVRVGYTF
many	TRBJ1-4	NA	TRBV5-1	TGCGCCAGCAGCTTGGGATCGAGTATTCGGGGCGAAAAACTGTTTTTT	CASSLGSSIRGEKLFF
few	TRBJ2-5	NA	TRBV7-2	TGTGCCAGCAGCTTAGACCGAAAAGAGACCCAGTACTTC	CASSLDRKETQYF
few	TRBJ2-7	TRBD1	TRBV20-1	TGCAGTGCCACCCGGGACAGGGGTCTTGAGCAGTACTTC	CSATRDRGLEQYF
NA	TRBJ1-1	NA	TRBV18	TGTGCCAGCTCACCACCGGCCGGGCGGACTGAAGCTTTCTTT	CASSPPAGRTEAFF
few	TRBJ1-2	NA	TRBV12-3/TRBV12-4	TGTGCCAGCAGCATAGTATCCTATGGCTACACCTTC	CASSIVSYGYTF
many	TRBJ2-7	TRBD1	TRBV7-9	TGTGCCAGCAGCCGGACAGGGGACGAGCAGTACTTC	CASSRTGDEQYF
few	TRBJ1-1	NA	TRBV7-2	TGTGCCAGCAGCTTAAAATCGCCAGGGCCCTTGAATGAAGCTTTCTTT	CASSLKSPGPLNEAFF
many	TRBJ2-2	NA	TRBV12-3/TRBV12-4	TGTGCCAGCAGCCGCAACCCGGGGGCAGGGACCGGGGAGCTGTTTTTT	CASSRNPGAGTGELFF
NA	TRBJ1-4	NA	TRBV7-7	TGTGCCAGCAGCTTAGGTATTTCCAAGGGTGAAAAACTGTTTTTT	CASSLGISKGEKLFF
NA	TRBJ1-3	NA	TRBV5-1	TGCGCCAGCAGCTTCGGCACACAGTTCTCTGGAAACACCATATATTTT	CASSFGTQFSGNTIYF
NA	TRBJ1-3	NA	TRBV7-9	TGTGCCAGCAGCGACCGAAAGGTTGGACGCTCTGGAAACACCATATATTTT	CASSDRKVGRSGNTIYF
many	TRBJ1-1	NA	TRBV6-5	TGTGCCAGCAGTTACAGGTCGGCAGGGGCCACTGAAGCTTTCTTT	CASSYRSAGATEAFF
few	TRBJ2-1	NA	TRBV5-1	TGCGCCAGCACCGAGCCCCCCAGGTTTGAGCAGTTCTTC	CASTEPPRFEQFF
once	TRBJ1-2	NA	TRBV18	TGTGCCAGCTCACCAGGCGCGGGGGCCGGCGGCTACACCTTC	CASSPGAGAGGYTF
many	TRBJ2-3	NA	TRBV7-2	TGTGCCACCCTCAGGCCGGGTGGCACAGATACGCAGTATTTT	CATLRPGGTDTQYF
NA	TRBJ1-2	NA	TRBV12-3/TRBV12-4	TGTGCCAGCAGTTTAGGGTTGGAGGTAATTGGCTACACCTTC	CASSLGLEVIGYTF
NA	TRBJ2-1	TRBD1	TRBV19	TGTGCCAGTAGTAGACCCGGGACAGGGGCATCTGAGCAGTTCTTC	CASSRPGTGASEQFF
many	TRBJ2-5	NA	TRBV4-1	TGCGCCAGCAGCCCCAGATCTTCAGGCAGCGGAGGAGAGACCCAGTACTTC	CASSPRSSGSGGETQYF
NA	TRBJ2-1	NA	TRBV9	TGTGCCAGCAGCGTAGACGGTAGGAGTGGCTCCTACAATGAGCAGTTCTTC	CASSVDGRSGSYNEQFF
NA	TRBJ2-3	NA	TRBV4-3	TGCGCCAGCAGGGCGGGGTTCGGGACAGATACGCAGTATTTT	CASRAGFGTDTQYF
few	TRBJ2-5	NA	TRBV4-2	TGTGCCAGCAGCCAAGATGGGCAAGAGACCCAGTACTTC	CASSQDGQETQYF